The T cell receptor (beta chain) described here comes from a study of blood T cells in healthy people across ages. CDR1 is KGHDR and CDR2 is SFDVKD in the germline V gene. Between the trimmed V and J ends, which lost 6 bases and 7 bases, there was a span of 8 bases. This CDR3 contains 12 residues. A J-beta primer mix and a sample-barcoded 5' primer were used in a second PCR of roughly 6 to 11 cycles. One entry per CDR3 protein, called by TCRdb with MiXCR from the 5' RACE reads. The sample lists 1.5 million to 2 million distinct CDR3 sequences; under 30% were seen once. This chain uses TRBV24-1 with TRBJ2-2; D is undetermined. Sequenced sample: blood. This TCR was sampled from a woman in her thirties in good health. The CDR3 DNA reads TGTGCCACCAGTCCCGTGGACGGGGAGCTGTTTTTT. Encoded protein: CATSPVDGELFF.